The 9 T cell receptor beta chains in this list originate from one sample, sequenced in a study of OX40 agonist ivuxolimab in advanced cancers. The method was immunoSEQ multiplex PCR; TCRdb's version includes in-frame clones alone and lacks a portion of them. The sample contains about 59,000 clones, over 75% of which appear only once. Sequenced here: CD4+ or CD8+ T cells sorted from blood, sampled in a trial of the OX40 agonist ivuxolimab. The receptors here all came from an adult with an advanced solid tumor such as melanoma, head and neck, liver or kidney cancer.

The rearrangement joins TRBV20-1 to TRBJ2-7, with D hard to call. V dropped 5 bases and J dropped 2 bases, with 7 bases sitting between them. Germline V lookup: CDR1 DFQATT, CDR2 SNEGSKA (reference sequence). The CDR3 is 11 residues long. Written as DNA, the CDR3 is TGCAGTGCTGACCAGGCCTACGAGCAGTACTTC. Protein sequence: CSADQAYEQYF.

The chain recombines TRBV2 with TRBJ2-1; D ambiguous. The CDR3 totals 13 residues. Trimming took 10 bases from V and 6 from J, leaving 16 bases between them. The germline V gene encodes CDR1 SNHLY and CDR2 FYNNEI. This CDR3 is CATGNGDGNEQFF. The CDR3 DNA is TGTGCCACAGGAAACGGAGACGGCAATGAGCAGTTCTTC.

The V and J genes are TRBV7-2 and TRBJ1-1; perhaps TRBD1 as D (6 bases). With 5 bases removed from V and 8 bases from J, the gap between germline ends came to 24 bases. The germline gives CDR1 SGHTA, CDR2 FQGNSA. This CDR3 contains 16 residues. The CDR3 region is CASSPRNSQGGLEAFF. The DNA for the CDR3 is TGTGCCAGCAGCCCGCGAAATTCACAGGGAGGATTAGAAGCTTTCTTT.

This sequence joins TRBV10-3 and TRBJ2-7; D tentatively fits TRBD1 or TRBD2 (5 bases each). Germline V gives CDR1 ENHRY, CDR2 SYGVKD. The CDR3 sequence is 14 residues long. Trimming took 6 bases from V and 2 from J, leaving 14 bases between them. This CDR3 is CAIRGEGSAYEQYF. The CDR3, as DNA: TGTGCCATCAGGGGCGAGGGGTCCGCCTACGAGCAGTACTTC.

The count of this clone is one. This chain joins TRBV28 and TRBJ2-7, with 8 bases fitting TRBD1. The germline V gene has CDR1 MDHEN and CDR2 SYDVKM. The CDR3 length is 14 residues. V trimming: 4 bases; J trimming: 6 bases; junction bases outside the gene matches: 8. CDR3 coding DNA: TGTGCCAGCAGTTCAGTGGACAGGGCAAGCGAGCAGTACTTC. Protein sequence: CASSSVDRASEQYF.

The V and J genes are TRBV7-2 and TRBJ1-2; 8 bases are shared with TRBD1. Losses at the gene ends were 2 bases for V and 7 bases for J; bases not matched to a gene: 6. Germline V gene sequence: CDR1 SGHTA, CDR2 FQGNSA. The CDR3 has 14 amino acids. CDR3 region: CASSLLETGVGYTF. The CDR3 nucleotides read TGTGCCAGCAGCTTATTGGAGACAGGGGTTGGCTACACCTTC.

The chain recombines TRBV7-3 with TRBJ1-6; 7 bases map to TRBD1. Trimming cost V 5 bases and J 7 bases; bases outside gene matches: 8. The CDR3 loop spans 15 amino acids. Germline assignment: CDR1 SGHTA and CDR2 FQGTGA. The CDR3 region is CASSPTAGQNSPLHF. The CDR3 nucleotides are TGTGCCAGCAGCCCGACCGCGGGACAGAATTCACCCCTCCACTTT.

The CDR3 here is CASSGEGRQPQHF. Here the CDR3 DNA reads TGTGCCAGCAGTGGGGAGGGGCGACAGCCCCAGCATTTT. The chain links TRBV28 to TRBJ1-5; TRBD1 might be the D (5 bases). V lost 5 bases and J 7 bases, leaving 12 bases between the germline ends. The CDR3 length is 13 residues. Per the germline V gene, CDR1 is MDHEN and CDR2 is SYDVKM.

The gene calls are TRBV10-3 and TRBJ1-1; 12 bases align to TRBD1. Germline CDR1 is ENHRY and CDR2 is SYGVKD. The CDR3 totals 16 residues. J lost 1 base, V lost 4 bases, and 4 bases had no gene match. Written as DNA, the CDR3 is TGTGCCATCAGTGGCGGGACAGGGGGCCAGAACACTGAAGCTTTCTTT. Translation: CAISGGTGGQNTEAFF.